This TCR beta chain was captured by sequencing in a study of cytomegalovirus exposure and HLA in healthy donors. 60 Vbeta and 13 Jbeta primers were used in PCR. Method: immunoSEQ multiplex PCR; TCRdb's copy keeps in-frame clones and lacks some. The profile shows 170,000 or so clones, roughly 78% of them singletons. Trimming left V 1 base short and J 3 bases short, with 13 bases between. The CDR3 has 17 residues. Germline V gene lookup returns CDR1 SEHNR and CDR2 FQNEAQ (reference sequence). Sequencing used PBMCs. The chain links TRBV7-9 to TRBJ1-6; D ambiguous. This receptor was taken from a woman aged 50 to 60 in good health and CMV-seropositive. In DNA, the CDR3 is TGTGCCAGCAGCTTAGACCCCGGACTTAGCTATAATTCACCCCTCCACTTT. Protein: CASSLDPGLSYNSPLHF.